One sample yielded the 4 T cell receptor beta chains listed below, sequenced in a study of T cell changes during pregnancy in multiple sclerosis. Repertoires were generated with immunoSEQ multiplex PCR, while TCRdb's copy carries only in-frame clones and drops some. The sample yields approximately 79,000 clones, about 93% seen once. The source was peripheral blood, collected in the second trimester of pregnancy. Receptor source: a female donor in good health, enrolled as a control in a pregnancy study.

This clone was observed a single time. The chain is built from TRBV11-3 and TRBJ2-7; 7 bases fit TRBD2. With 10 bases clipped from V and 2 bases from J, the junction kept 14 bases outside the gene matches. Germline-derived CDR1 and CDR2 are SGHNT and YENEEA. The CDR3 runs 15 residues. The DNA for the CDR3 is TGTGCCACCTCAAGGGGTGGCGGGGGAGCCTACGAGCAGTACTTC. This translates into CATSRGGGGAYEQYF.

The V and J genes are TRBV10-1 and TRBJ1-5, with a possible D match to TRBD1 (6 bases). V gave up 2 bases and J gave up 5 bases, with 16 bases separating them. Germline V gene sequence: CDR1 WNHNN, CDR2 SYGVQD (reference sequence). The CDR3 contains 16 residues. CDR3 sequence: CASSEIRGAKDQPQHF. The DNA of the CDR3 is TGCGCCAGCAGTGAGATACGGGGGGCGAAGGATCAGCCCCAGCATTTT.

This clone was detected a few times. The J gene is TRBJ1-1, the V gene TRBV5-6, with 7 bases identical to TRBD1. CDR3 length: 16 residues. J was trimmed by 4 bases and V by 4 bases; bases with no gene match: 13. The germline V gene has CDR1 SGHDT and CDR2 YYEEEE. Here the CDR3 reads CASSLWDRRFSTEAFF. CDR3 in DNA: TGTGCCAGCAGCCTTTGGGACAGACGCTTTTCCACTGAAGCTTTCTTT.

The CDR3 spells CASSLLQGSYGNTEAFF. As DNA, the CDR3 is TGTGCCAGCAGCTTACTGCAGGGGTCATATGGGAACACTGAAGCTTTCTTT. This sequence joins TRBV7-9 and TRBJ1-1; a possible D gene is TRBD1 (6 bases). The CDR3 totals 17 residues. V dropped 2 bases and J dropped 1 base, with 17 bases sitting between them. Germline CDR1 SEHNR, CDR2 FQNEAQ (reference sequence).